A single sample gave rise to the 16 T cell receptor beta chains below, sequenced in a study of identifying expanded T cells in peripheral blood. This table comes from immunoSEQ multiplex PCR, and its TCRdb copy is limited to in-frame clones, with some not included. The data contain over 100,000 clones, about 88% of them singletons. The sequenced sample was blood. The receptors come from a person aged 18 to 70 in good health.

The chain employs TRBV18 and TRBJ2-3; possibly TRBD1 for D (5 bases). V dropped 0 bases and J dropped 2 bases, with 12 bases sitting between them. Germline assignment: CDR1 KGHSH and CDR2 LQKENI. This CDR3 contains 16 residues. CDR3 in DNA: TGTGCCAGCTCACCACCGAAAGGGGCAAACACAGATACGCAGTATTTT. Translation: CASSPPKGANTDTQYF.

J is TRBJ2-7 and V is TRBV14; D ambiguous. The CDR3 consists of 14 residues. Deletions cut 4 bases from V and 0 bases from J, with 10 bases between. CDR1 is SGHDN and CDR2 is FVKESK in the germline V gene. The CDR3, as DNA: TGTGCCAGCAGCCTGACTTATAGCTCCTACGAGCAGTACTTC. Translating gives CASSLTYSSYEQYF.

The chain uses TRBV11-2 and TRBJ2-3; 9 bases line up with TRBD2. The V gene's germline CDR1 is SGHAT and CDR2 FQNNGV. The CDR3 spans 16 residues. The J segment lost 2 bases and the V segment lost 0 bases, leaving 3 bases of the junction unmatched. For the CDR3, the DNA is TGTGCCAGCAGCTTAGAAGCGGGGGGTTTCACAGATACGCAGTATTTT. Protein product: CASSLEAGGFTDTQYF.

The chain has TRBV27 and TRBJ2-5; 10 positions match TRBD1. V lost 5 bases and J lost 2; bases outside the gene matches: 5. In germline, CDR1 is MNHEY, CDR2 SMNVEV (reference sequence). There are 15 residues in the CDR3. CDR3: CASSLRTGGQETQYF. For the CDR3, the DNA is TGTGCCAGCAGTCTCCGGACAGGGGGGCAAGAGACCCAGTACTTC.

The CDR3 coding sequence is TGTGCCAGCAGTTGGGACCGACGGACCGGGGAGCTGTTTTTT. Translated, it gives CASSWDRRTGELFF. The chain is built from TRBV5-6 and TRBJ2-2; D may be TRBD1 or TRBD2 (5 bases each). V gave up 5 bases and J gave up 5 bases, with 13 bases separating them. Germline lookup yields CDR1 SGHDT and CDR2 YYEEEE. The length of the CDR3 is 14 residues.

This CDR3 is CASSLGQTTDTQYF. DNA of the CDR3: TGTGCCAGCAGCCTAGGACAGACCACAGATACGCAGTATTTT. J is TRBJ2-3 and V is TRBV11-3; weak D call: TRBD1 (6 bases). The germline V and J ends were trimmed by 5 bases and 2 bases, with 11 bases remaining between them. CDR1 is SGHNT and CDR2 is YENEEA in the germline V gene. This CDR3 has 14 amino acids.

The J gene is TRBJ2-1, the V gene TRBV7-3; 9 positions match TRBD2. The CDR3 extends over 15 amino acids. J lost 0 bases, V lost 4 bases, and 1 base had no gene match. Looked up from germline, CDR1 is SGHTA and CDR2 is FQGTGA. Written as DNA, the CDR3 is TGTGCCAGCAGCTATAGCGGGAGCTCCTACAATGAGCAGTTCTTC. Protein: CASSYSGSSYNEQFF.

The J gene is TRBJ1-4, the V gene TRBV10-3; no clear D. The germline CDR1 and CDR2 sequences are ENHRY and SYGVKD. This CDR3 contains 12 residues. The V end was cut by 2 bases, the J end by 8 bases, with 6 bases between. CDR3 sequence reads: CAISETGEKLFF. The CDR3 DNA follows: TGTGCCATCAGTGAGACTGGAGAAAAACTGTTTTTT.

The chain combines TRBV14 with TRBJ2-7; D possibly uses TRBD1 or TRBD2 (5 bases each). The V gene lost 3 bases and the J gene lost 2 bases, with 26 bases spanning the gap. The CDR3 covers 19 residues. Germline V gene sequence: CDR1 SGHDN, CDR2 FVKESK. For the CDR3, the DNA is TGTGCCAGCAGCCACCTAGACATAGTCGGGAAAACAGGAACCTACGAGCAGTACTTC. It yields the protein CASSHLDIVGKTGTYEQYF.

This chain joins TRBV19 and TRBJ2-7; TRBD1 matches 9 bases. J gave up 2 bases and V 6 bases, and 8 bases lay outside the gene matches. Per the germline V gene, CDR1 is LNHDA and CDR2 is SQIVND (reference sequence). This CDR3 has 15 residues. The CDR3 protein is CASRPGQGGAYEQYF. CDR3 bases: TGTGCCAGTAGACCGGGACAGGGAGGGGCCTACGAGCAGTACTTC.

The rearrangement uses TRBV4-1 and TRBJ1-4; D unresolved. Per germline, CDR1 MGHRA and CDR2 YSYEKL. CDR3 length equals 19 residues. V was trimmed by 1 base and J by 0 bases, leaving 18 bases between them. CDR3 sequence (DNA): TGCGCCAGCAGCCAAGTCATGGATTTAGGCCGAGCAACTAATGAAAAACTGTTTTTT. Translating gives CASSQVMDLGRATNEKLFF.

The chain links TRBV14 to TRBJ2-5, with 10 bases fitting TRBD2. The germline CDR1 and CDR2 sequences are SGHDN and FVKESK. The CDR3 runs 13 residues. The V gene end was trimmed by 1 base and the J gene end by 11 bases; junction bases not matched to a gene: 4. The CDR3 sequence: CASSQVLAGRQYF. The DNA of the CDR3 is TGTGCCAGCAGCCAAGTACTAGCGGGGAGACAGTACTTC.

V and J are TRBV7-8 and TRBJ2-1, with D perhaps matching TRBD2 (5 bases). The ends were cut back, 4 bases at V and 2 bases at J, with 12 bases in the middle. This CDR3 has 15 amino acids. Germline CDR1 is SGHVS and CDR2 is FQNEAQ. The CDR3 is CASSSRGPPYNEQFF. In nucleotides, the CDR3 is TGTGCCAGCAGCTCCCGCGGGCCTCCCTACAATGAGCAGTTCTTC. Complete variable domain (other parts from reference TRBV7-8 and TRBJ2-1): GAGVSQSPRYKVAKRGQDVALRCDPISGHVSLFWYQQALGQGPEFLTYFQNEAQLDKSGLPSDRFFAERPEGSVSTLKIQRTQQEDSAVYLCASSSRGPPYNEQFFGPGTRLTVL.

The V call is TRBV9, the J call TRBJ1-2; 7 positions agree with TRBD1. Germline values: CDR1 SGDLS, CDR2 YYNGEE. The J segment lost 5 bases and the V segment lost 3 bases, leaving 10 bases of the junction unmatched. The CDR3 loop spans 15 amino acids. The CDR3 DNA reads as TGTGCCAGCAGCGCGCGCATGGGACAGACTTATGGCTACACCTTC. This translates into CASSARMGQTYGYTF.

The genes are TRBV7-2 and TRBJ2-5; TRBD2 matches at 7 bases. Germline V gives CDR1 SGHTA, CDR2 FQGNSA. This CDR3 region has 14 residues. V gave up 5 bases and J gave up 5 bases; unmatched junction bases: 8. In DNA, the CDR3 is TGTGCCAGCAGCGCTGGGGAGGGTTGGGAGACCCAGTACTTC. Protein sequence: CASSAGEGWETQYF.

The chain carries TRBV28 and TRBJ2-7, with 8 bases fitting TRBD2. The CDR3 loop spans 16 amino acids. The J segment lost 2 bases and the V segment lost 5 bases, leaving 11 bases of the junction unmatched. Germline V gene sequence: CDR1 MDHEN, CDR2 SYDVKM. This chain's CDR3 is CASSPRGGTLPYEQYF. CDR3 coding DNA: TGTGCCAGCAGTCCTCGGGGGGGGACCCTACCCTACGAGCAGTACTTC.